The table lists the clone carrying this TCR beta chain with many counts. Its antigen is not identified. Generation of TCR beta libraries employed quantitative 5'-RACE incorporating molecular barcodes. Using its own MiXCR run on the 5' RACE reads, TCRdb lists one record per CDR3 protein. The table includes under 250,000 distinct CDR3 sequences, about 7% detected once. The data belong to a study of CD8 T cells in ankylosing spondylitis. Germline CDR1 reads SGHTA; CDR2 reads FQGNSA. The CDR3 is 14 residues long. The ends were cut back, 6 bases at V and 4 bases at J, with 16 bases in the middle. General study findings and limits: It appeared that ankylosing spondylitis blood was characterized by a TCR beta motif of roughly 8 highly homologous variants. Several of the motif variants were reported before in synovial fluid and blood from reactive arthritis. Clones that were linked to disease were CD8+ and were relatively rare in peripheral blood.

This clonotype originated in a male donor with ankylosing spondylitis. Sequencing was carried out using blood, either unsorted or a sorted T cell fraction (not recorded which). The chain uses TRBV7-2 and TRBJ2-7, with TRBD2 as a possible D gene (6 bases). Written as DNA, the CDR3 is TGTGCCAGCAGGTCCGGGACTGGGTTATACGAGCAGTACTTC. It encodes CASRSGTGLYEQYF.